Following are 32 T cell receptor beta chains from one sample sequenced in a study of beta chain features in type 1 diabetes. As every portion of the isolated RNA was reverse transcribed, the sequencing read expressed TCRB transcripts. Sequenced by immunoSEQ multiplex PCR; TCRdb stores in-frame clones only, minus some. The repertoire holds 500,000 to 700,000 clones, with around 16% as singletons. Sequences were obtained from naive CD4+ T cells from blood. These TCRs come from a man aged 18-30 years in good health.

This clone was recorded a few times. The V call is TRBV13, the J call TRBJ1-2; D may be TRBD1 (6 bases). Germline assignment: CDR1 PRHDT and CDR2 FYEKMQ (reference sequence). The germline V and J ends were trimmed by 5 bases and 2 bases, with 12 bases remaining between them. The CDR3 contains 14 residues. The CDR3 sequence is CASSAGAANYGYTF. The DNA for the CDR3 is TGTGCCAGCAGCGCAGGGGCCGCAAACTATGGCTACACCTTC.

This chain connects TRBV7-2 to TRBJ1-5; D is perhaps TRBD1 (6 bases). Between the trimmed V and J ends, which lost 3 bases and 1 base, there was a span of 19 bases. The CDR3 totals 18 residues. Germline assignment: CDR1 SGHTA and CDR2 FQGNSA. CDR3 region: CASSFLQGGGRSNQPQHF. The DNA of the CDR3 is TGTGCCAGCAGCTTTTTACAGGGAGGCGGTCGGAGCAATCAGCCCCAGCATTTT.

This chain joins TRBV5-1 and TRBJ1-1; D might be TRBD1 (6 bases). Germline CDR1 reads SGHRS; CDR2 reads YFSETQ. V was cut by 4 bases and J by 5 bases, with 18 bases left in between. This CDR3 has 15 residues. Here the CDR3 DNA reads TGCGCCAGCAGCCTCCCCCAGGACAGAGCAACTGAAGCTTTCTTT. Translation: CASSLPQDRATEAFF.

This clone was observed a handful of times. The V call is TRBV4-3, the J call TRBJ2-5; a possible D gene is TRBD1 (6 bases). Germline-derived CDR1 and CDR2 are LGHNA and YSLEER. The CDR3 covers 18 residues. Trimming pared 2 bases from V and 6 bases from J, leaving 25 bases between. The CDR3 DNA sequence: TGCGCCAGCAGCCAACCCTGGATCCGGGACAAATTAGGGAAGACCCAGTACTTC. Translation gives CASSQPWIRDKLGKTQYF.

This clone was observed a handful of times. The rearrangement uses TRBV18 and TRBJ2-7; 7 nucleotides match TRBD2. The trim removed 1 base at V and 0 bases at J, leaving 3 bases unmatched. Germline V CDR1 and CDR2: KGHSH, LQKENI. This CDR3 comprises 15 residues. The CDR3 sequence is CASSPQGGLSYEQYF. The CDR3 DNA reads TGTGCCAGCTCACCACAGGGAGGGCTCTCCTACGAGCAGTACTTC.

This clone was seen more than once but under ten times. The rearrangement links TRBV4-1 to TRBJ2-3, with D possibly TRBD2 on 5 matching bases. The CDR3 is 16 residues long. Trimming took 1 base from V and 0 from J, leaving 11 bases between them. From germline, CDR1 is MGHRA and CDR2 YSYEKL. The CDR3 region has the DNA TGCGCCAGCAGCCAAGGCGCAAGGACTAGCACAGATACGCAGTATTTT. Translating gives CASSQGARTSTDTQYF.

This clone was seen a few times. V gene TRBV6-5 combines with J gene TRBJ1-6; a possible D gene is TRBD1 (5 bases). CDR3 size: 15 residues. The germline gives CDR1 MNHEY, CDR2 SVGAGI. The ends were cut back, 0 bases at V and 5 bases at J, with 8 bases in the middle. Written as DNA, the CDR3 is TGTGCCAGCAGTTACTCGACAGCTAATAATTCACCCCTCCACTTT. Translating gives CASSYSTANNSPLHF.

This clone was recorded a few times. V usage is TRBV14 and J usage is TRBJ1-1, with 8 bases that match TRBD1. Germline V gene lookup returns CDR1 SGHDN and CDR2 FVKESK. The CDR3 loop spans 14 amino acids. After removal of 4 bases from V and 5 bases from J, the junction contained 6 bases not matched to a gene. CDR3 DNA: TGTGCCAGCAGCCGTTGGGACAGGTTAACTGAAGCTTTCTTT. This translates into CASSRWDRLTEAFF.

The genes are TRBV5-1 and TRBJ2-3; weak D call: TRBD2 (7 bases). The CDR3 contains 16 residues. Germline V gives CDR1 SGHRS, CDR2 YFSETQ. Trimming left V 1 base short and J 5 bases short, with 17 bases between. The chain's CDR3 is CASSLMVGGPQDTQYF. The CDR3 region has the DNA TGCGCCAGCAGCTTGATGGTGGGGGGGCCCCAAGATACGCAGTATTTT.

The chain links TRBV7-2 to TRBJ2-5, with 13 bases aligning to TRBD2. The CDR3 contains 16 residues. Per the germline V gene, CDR1 is SGHTA and CDR2 is FQGNSA. V lost 4 bases and J lost 7; bases outside the gene matches: 9. CDR3 DNA sequence: TGTGCCAGCAGCTCACCGGGACTAGCGGGAAGGGCGACCCAGTACTTC. Its translation is CASSSPGLAGRATQYF.

This clone was counted between two and nine times. The chain combines TRBV2 with TRBJ2-1; tentatively, D is TRBD1 (6 bases). Germline V lookup: CDR1 SNHLY, CDR2 FYNNEI. V lost 11 bases and J lost 7, with 15 bases in between. This CDR3 spans 12 amino acids. CDR3: CAAGGLRNEQFF. Here the CDR3 DNA reads TGTGCCGCTGGGGGCTTAAGGAATGAGCAGTTCTTC.

The sample holds a few counts of this clone. The rearrangement uses TRBV10-3 and TRBJ1-1; 9 positions agree with TRBD1. The germline CDR1 and CDR2 sequences are ENHRY and SYGVKD. The CDR3 consists of 17 residues. With 1 base clipped from V and 4 bases from J, the junction kept 10 bases outside the gene matches. In nucleotides, the CDR3 is TGTGCCATCAGTGAGTTTCTCCGGACAGGGGAGGGCACTGAAGCTTTCTTT. Protein sequence: CAISEFLRTGEGTEAFF.

Only a few counts were recorded for this clone. The chain uses TRBV5-1 and TRBJ1-1; D unclear. In germline, CDR1 is SGHRS, CDR2 YFSETQ. The CDR3 sequence is 15 residues long. The V end lost 4 bases, the J end lost 1 base, and 14 bases lay between the germline ends. CDR3 loop: CASSAPGSKNTEAFF. CDR3 in DNA: TGCGCCAGCAGCGCCCCCGGGAGTAAGAACACTGAAGCTTTCTTT.

This CDR3 reads CSEDGYNEQFF. The CDR3 coding sequence is TGCAGTGAAGACGGATACAATGAGCAGTTCTTC. The chain uses TRBV20-1 and TRBJ2-1; D is undetermined. V was cut by 7 bases and J by 4 bases, with 8 bases left in between. Germline CDR1 DFQATT, CDR2 SNEGSKA (reference sequence). This CDR3 has 11 residues.

The rearrangement links TRBV6-5 to TRBJ2-7, with D unresolved. Germline V gives CDR1 MNHEY, CDR2 SVGAGI. This CDR3 has 14 residues. V was pared by 5 bases and J by 1 base, with 12 bases between. CDR3 loop: CASSASVGSYEQYF. CDR3 nucleotide sequence: TGTGCCAGCAGTGCCAGCGTCGGATCCTACGAGCAGTACTTC.

This clone was observed a few times. The chain uses TRBV28 and TRBJ1-1; possibly TRBD1 for D (6 bases). The germline CDR1 and CDR2 sequences are MDHEN and SYDVKM. Trimming stripped 6 bases from V and 3 bases from J, with 14 bases between. This CDR3 is built from 14 residues. The CDR3 is CASRDGTKYTEAFF. DNA of the CDR3: TGTGCCAGCAGAGACGGGACAAAATACACTGAAGCTTTCTTT. Full variable domain (missing parts from reference TRBV28 and TRBJ1-1): DVKVTQSSRYLVKRTGEKVFLECVQDMDHENMFWYRQDPGLGLRLIYFSYDVKMKEKGDIPEGYSVSREKKERFSLILESASTNQTSMYLCASRDGTKYTEAFFGQGTRLTVV.

The chain carries TRBV4-1 and TRBJ1-3; D not certain. Germline V gene lookup returns CDR1 MGHRA and CDR2 YSYEKL. The CDR3 length is 16 residues. Trimming shortened V by 0 bases and J by 0 bases, and 9 bases separated the two germline ends. The CDR3 here is CASSQDPPRSGNTIYF. The CDR3 DNA follows: TGCGCCAGCAGCCAAGATCCCCCCCGCTCTGGAAACACCATATATTTT.

The chain recombines TRBV15 with TRBJ1-5, with 8 bases lining up with TRBD1. Germline V gene lookup returns CDR1 LNHNV and CDR2 YYDKDF (reference sequence). V dropped 0 bases and J dropped 4; count of bases not matched to a gene: 2. This CDR3 region has 15 residues. The CDR3 spells CATSREYRGNQPQHF. The CDR3 nucleotides are TGTGCCACCAGCAGAGAATACAGGGGGAATCAGCCCCAGCATTTT.

This rearrangement joins TRBV19 to TRBJ1-5, with 7 bases aligning to TRBD1. With 6 bases clipped from V and 7 bases from J, the junction kept 9 bases outside the gene matches. Germline V gives CDR1 LNHDA, CDR2 SQIVND (reference sequence). The CDR3 is 14 amino acids. CDR3 DNA sequence: TGTGCCAGTAGATCCCTTGAAGGGGGCCAGCCCCAGCATTTT. Translated, it gives CASRSLEGGQPQHF.

CDR3 nucleotide sequence: TGTGCCAGCTCGAGACTGGAGATGTATGAGCAGTTCTTC. It specifies CASSRLEMYEQFF. The chain combines TRBV18 with TRBJ2-1; unclear D gene. Germline V gene lookup returns CDR1 KGHSH and CDR2 LQKENI. The CDR3 has 13 amino acids. The V end lost 6 bases, the J end lost 8 bases, and 14 bases lay between the germline ends.

The V gene is TRBV11-3, the J gene TRBJ2-1, with 13 bases matching TRBD2. This CDR3 region has 16 residues. Unmatched junction bases numbered 11, after V lost 5 bases and J lost 10 bases. Germline CDR1 and CDR2: SGHNT and YENEEA. The CDR3 DNA follows: TGTGCCAGCAGCAGTAAACTAGCGGGAGGGGGTGCGGAGCAGTTCTTC. Protein: CASSSKLAGGGAEQFF.

The CDR3 here is CASSLRDWQETQYF. In DNA, the CDR3 is TGTGCCAGCAGTTTACGGGACTGGCAAGAGACCCAGTACTTC. The rearrangement links TRBV28 to TRBJ2-5; maybe TRBD2 (6 bases). This CDR3 is 14 amino acids long. V gave up 2 bases and J gave up 2 bases, with 9 bases separating them. Per the germline V gene, CDR1 is MDHEN and CDR2 is SYDVKM.

This clone was recorded only once. The same CDR3 also results from other DNA sequences found in this sample. This rearrangement joins TRBV18 to TRBJ2-5; no clear D. The CDR3 is 13 amino acids. V shed 6 bases and J shed 3 bases, with 11 bases lying between them. The V gene's germline CDR1 is KGHSH and CDR2 LQKENI. CDR3 sequence (DNA): TGTGCCAGCTCCCCTCTTGGTGAAGAGACCCAGTACTTC. Translated, it gives CASSPLGEETQYF.

The chain is built from TRBV7-3 and TRBJ1-1, with D perhaps TRBD1 (5 bases). The CDR3 has 14 residues. The germline V and J ends were trimmed by 8 bases and 8 bases, with 21 bases remaining between them. The germline gives CDR1 SGHTA, CDR2 FQGTGA. CDR3 amino acids: CASGLGFSAGEAFF. DNA for the CDR3: TGTGCCAGCGGCCTGGGATTCTCGGCAGGGGAAGCTTTCTTT.

The gene calls are TRBV9 and TRBJ1-1; D might be TRBD1 (5 bases). The CDR3 consists of 14 residues. Germline-derived CDR1 and CDR2 are SGDLS and YYNGEE. V was cut by 0 bases and J by 5 bases, with 11 bases left in between. The CDR3 region is CASSVDKGRTEAFF. The CDR3 DNA is TGTGCCAGCAGCGTAGATAAGGGGCGGACTGAAGCTTTCTTT.

This clone was picked up a small number of times. This sequence joins TRBV10-1 and TRBJ1-2; a possible D gene is TRBD1 (5 bases). CDR1 and CDR2 from the germline V gene are WNHNN and SYGVQD (reference sequence). This CDR3 region has 11 residues. CDR3 DNA: TGCGACCAGCACGGGGGCTATGGCTACACCTTC. It specifies CDQHGGYGYTF.

This clone appeared a few times. The chain uses TRBV27 and TRBJ1-2, with 10 positions matching TRBD1. Germline V gives CDR1 MNHEY, CDR2 SMNVEV (reference sequence). V shed 5 bases and J 5 bases; nucleotides not matched to a gene: 5. The length of the CDR3 is 14 residues. The CDR3 sequence is CASSRDRGWYGYTF. In DNA form, the CDR3 reads TGTGCCAGCAGTCGGGACAGGGGTTGGTATGGCTACACCTTC.

This clone was seen more than once but under ten times. The rearrangement joins TRBV7-9 to TRBJ1-2; 10 bases are a match to TRBD1. V lost 3 bases and J lost 2; bases outside the gene matches: 3. This CDR3 comprises 15 residues. The V gene's germline CDR1 is SEHNR and CDR2 FQNEAQ (reference sequence). CDR3 sequence (DNA): TGTGCCAGCAGCTTGCCGGGACAGGGGAACTATGGCTACACCTTC. Residues: CASSLPGQGNYGYTF.

This clone was detected a few times. This chain uses TRBV7-3 with TRBJ2-7; 7 nucleotides align to TRBD1. The J segment lost 7 bases and the V segment lost 6 bases, leaving 15 bases of the junction unmatched. Per germline, CDR1 SGHTA and CDR2 FQGTGA. CDR3 length equals 15 residues. CDR3 DNA: TGTGCCAGCAGGCCAACCGGGACACTGACAGGGGAGCAGTACTTC. Translating gives CASRPTGTLTGEQYF.

This clone was recorded a few times. This sequence joins TRBV29-1 and TRBJ1-1; D is unclear. The V gene's germline CDR1 is SQVTM and CDR2 ANQGSEA. CDR3 length: 10 residues. V was cut by 8 bases and J by 8 bases, with 12 bases left in between. The CDR3 region has the DNA TGCAGCTCCGAGAAGGGCGAAGCTTTCTTT. It translates to CSSEKGEAFF.

This clone appeared a few times. The rearrangement links TRBV15 to TRBJ2-7; D is unclear. The CDR3 sequence is 13 residues long. The V and J ends lost 1 base and 5 bases respectively, with 9 bases between them. Germline CDR1 reads LNHNV; CDR2 reads YYDKDF (reference sequence). The CDR3 DNA is TGTGCCACCAGCAGAGTGGAGCTACACGAGCAGTACTTC. It encodes CATSRVELHEQYF.

Concerning this clone: At the DNA level, this CDR3 is encoded by other sequences in the same sample as well. V gene TRBV28 combines with J gene TRBJ2-7; 9 bases line up with TRBD1. CDR1 is MDHEN, CDR2 SYDVKM, per germline. The CDR3 has 15 residues. The junction had 3 bases not matched to a gene; V was cut back by 2 bases and J by 1 base. In DNA form, the CDR3 reads TGTGCCAGCAGTTTACCGGGACAGGGATCCTACGAGCAGTACTTC. Its protein product is CASSLPGQGSYEQYF.